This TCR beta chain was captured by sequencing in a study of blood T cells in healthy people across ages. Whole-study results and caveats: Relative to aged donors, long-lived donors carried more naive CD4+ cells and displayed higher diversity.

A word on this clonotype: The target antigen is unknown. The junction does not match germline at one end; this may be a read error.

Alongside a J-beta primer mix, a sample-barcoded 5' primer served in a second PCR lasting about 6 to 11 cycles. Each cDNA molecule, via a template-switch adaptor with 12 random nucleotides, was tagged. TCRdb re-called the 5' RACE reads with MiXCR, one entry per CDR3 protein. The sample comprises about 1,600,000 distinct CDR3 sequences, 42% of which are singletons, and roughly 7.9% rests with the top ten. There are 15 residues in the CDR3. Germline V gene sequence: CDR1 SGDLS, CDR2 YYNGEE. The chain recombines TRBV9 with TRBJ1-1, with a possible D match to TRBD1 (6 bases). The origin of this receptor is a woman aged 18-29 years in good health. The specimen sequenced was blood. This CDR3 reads CASSVQGQTNTETFF. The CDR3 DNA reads TGTGCCAGCAGCGTCCAGGGACAAACGAACACTGAAACTTTCTTT. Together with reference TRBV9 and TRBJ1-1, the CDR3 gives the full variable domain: DSGVTQTPKHLITATGQRVTLRCSPRSGDLSVYWYQQSLDQGLQFLIQYYNGEERAKGNILERFSAQQFPDLHSELNLSSLELGDSALYFCASSVQGQTNTETFFGQGTRLTVV.